This T cell receptor (beta chain) was retrieved from a study of T-cell memory formation after mild COVID-19. TCRdb re-called the 5' RACE reads through MiXCR, storing one row per CDR3 protein. Among 350,000 to 500,000 distinct CDR3 sequences, roughly 20% were seen once, and the ten largest hold 8.4%. This clonotype was seen a few times. V gave up 2 bases and J gave up 4 bases, with 11 bases separating them. The CDR3 has 14 residues. Germline V gene lookup returns CDR1 SGHNT and CDR2 YYREEE (reference sequence). This sequence was found in an adult woman who had mild COVID-19 (a few samples of this study predate the infection). Cell type and time point are not known. The chain has TRBV5-4 and TRBJ2-3; a possible D gene is TRBD2 (6 bases). The sequenced material came from PBMCs or a T cell subset sorted from them (not recorded which). The CDR3 spells CASSFGGEADTQYF. The CDR3 DNA sequence: TGTGCCAGCAGCTTTGGCGGGGAAGCAGATACGCAGTATTTT.